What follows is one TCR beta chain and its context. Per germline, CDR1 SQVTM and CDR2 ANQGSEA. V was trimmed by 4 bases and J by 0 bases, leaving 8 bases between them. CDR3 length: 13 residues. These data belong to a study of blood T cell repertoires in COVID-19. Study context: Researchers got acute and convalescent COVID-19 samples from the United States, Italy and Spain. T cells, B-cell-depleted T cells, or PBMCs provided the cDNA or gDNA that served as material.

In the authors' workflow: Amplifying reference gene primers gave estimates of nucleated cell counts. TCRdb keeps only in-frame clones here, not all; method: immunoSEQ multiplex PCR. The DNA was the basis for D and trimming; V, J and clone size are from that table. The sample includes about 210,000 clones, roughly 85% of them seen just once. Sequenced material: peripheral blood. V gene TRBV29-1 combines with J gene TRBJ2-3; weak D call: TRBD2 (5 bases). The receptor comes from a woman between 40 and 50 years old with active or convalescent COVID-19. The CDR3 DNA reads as TGCAGCGTTGCCGGCGGGAGCACAGATACGCAGTATTTT. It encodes CSVAGGSTDTQYF.